This entry is about one T cell receptor (beta chain). Primers: 60 Vbeta forward and 13 Jbeta reverse. TCRdb keeps only in-frame clones here, not all; method: immunoSEQ multiplex PCR. The top ten hold 6.5% to 9% of the sample, which has about 130,000 clones, 65% to 80% seen once. These data come from a study of cytomegalovirus exposure and HLA in healthy donors. The sample consisted of PBMCs. This clonotype was obtained from a man aged 25 to 40 in good health and CMV-seronegative.

The CDR3: CASSVGQGASYGYTF. CDR3 DNA sequence: TGTGCCAGCAGCGTAGGACAGGGGGCGAGCTATGGCTACACCTTC. This chain joins TRBV9 and TRBJ1-2; 10 bases agree with TRBD1. Germline V lookup: CDR1 SGDLS, CDR2 YYNGEE. V lost 0 bases, J lost 4 bases, and 3 bases stayed unmatched. The CDR3 length is 15 residues.